This T cell receptor (beta chain) was sequenced in a study of CD8 T cells in Susac syndrome. Reverse transcription of about 0.5 to 1 ug RNA used random hexamers. It was immunoSEQ multiplex PCR that amplified TCR beta CDR3 across 54 Vbeta and 13 Jbeta. TCRdb redid the calling of the immunoSEQ multiplex PCR reads with MiXCR, one entry per CDR3 protein. The repertoire holds some 50,000 distinct CDR3 sequences, with over 90% as singletons. On this clonotype itself: No antigen is known for it.

Germline CDR1 PRHDT, CDR2 FYEKMQ (reference sequence). This CDR3 has 15 residues. V lost 6 bases to trimming and J lost 2 bases; unmatched junction nucleotides: 6. The study's findings and limits: In total CD8+ repertoires, about 15 Susac-specific public clones were found, and five in CD8+ TEMRA repertoires. Maximal CD8+ clonal expansion in Susac was observed within TEMRA cells and among active patients.

This TCR was recovered from a human donor with Susac syndrome. This chain connects TRBV13 to TRBJ2-7; TRBD2 matches 11 bases. Sequenced input: CD8+ T cells from PBMCs. CDR3 residues: CASRDTSGGAYEQYF. As DNA, the CDR3 is TGTGCCAGCAGAGATACTAGCGGGGGAGCCTACGAGCAGTACTTC.